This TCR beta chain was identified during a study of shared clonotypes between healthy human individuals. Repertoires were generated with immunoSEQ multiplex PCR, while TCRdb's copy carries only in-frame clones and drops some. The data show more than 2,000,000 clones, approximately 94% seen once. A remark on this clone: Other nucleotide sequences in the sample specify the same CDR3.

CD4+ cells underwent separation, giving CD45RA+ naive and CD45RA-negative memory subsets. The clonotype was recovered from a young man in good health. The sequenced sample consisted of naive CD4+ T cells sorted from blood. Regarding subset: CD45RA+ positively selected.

CDR3 sequence reads: CASSEGPSNQPQHF. Written as DNA, the CDR3 is TGTGCCAGCAGTGAAGGACCCTCCAATCAGCCCCAGCATTTT. V is TRBV6-1 and J is TRBJ1-5; no firm D call. CDR1 is MNHNS and CDR2 is SASEGT in the germline V gene. V gave up 1 base and J gave up 3 bases, with 7 bases separating them. The length of the CDR3 is 14 residues.